Presented here are 17 T cell receptor beta chains from one specimen sequenced in a study of blood T cell repertoires in COVID-19. The protocol was immunoSEQ multiplex PCR, while the TCRdb copy is restricted to in-frame clones and leaves out a portion. Here the sample spans 200,000 or so clones, approximately 83% being singletons. Sequencing was carried out using PBMCs or T cells enriched from blood (not recorded which). The receptors derive from a woman aged 40 to 50 with acute COVID-19.

The J gene is TRBJ1-1, the V gene TRBV7-9; D is undetermined. From germline, CDR1 is SEHNR and CDR2 FQNEAQ (reference sequence). V was trimmed by 0 bases and J by 4 bases, leaving 6 bases between them. The CDR3 has 13 residues. Here the CDR3 reads CASSLAEGTEAFF. CDR3 in DNA: TGTGCCAGCAGCTTAGCGGAGGGCACTGAAGCTTTCTTT. The whole variable domain, filled in from reference TRBV7-9 and TRBJ1-1, reads DTGVSQNPRHKITKRGQNVTFRCDPISEHNRLYWYRQTLGQGPEFLTYFQNEAQLEKSRLLSDRFSAERPKGSFSTLEIQRTEQGDSAMYLCASSLAEGTEAFFGQGTRLTVV.

This clone was counted once. The chain joins TRBV15 to TRBJ2-1; D not resolved. This CDR3 spans 19 amino acids. Germline CDR1 reads LNHNV; CDR2 reads YYDKDF (reference sequence). The V end was cut by 0 bases, the J end by 0 bases, with 18 bases between. The CDR3 spells CATSRDPPPRLSSYNEQFF. The CDR3, as DNA: TGTGCCACCAGCAGAGATCCCCCACCCCGTTTGAGCTCCTACAATGAGCAGTTCTTC.

This chain uses TRBV7-2 with TRBJ2-1; 8 bases are a match to TRBD2. CDR3 length equals 15 residues. V shed 5 bases, J shed 7 bases, and the junction held 10 bases outside the gene matches. From germline, CDR1 is SGHTA and CDR2 FQGNSA. This CDR3 reads CASSVVAGKGNEQFF. The CDR3 DNA reads TGTGCCAGCAGCGTCGTAGCGGGGAAAGGGAATGAGCAGTTCTTC.

This chain links TRBV3-1 (or the pseudogene TRBV3-2) with TRBJ1-2, with D unclear. V was clipped by 0 bases and J by 8 bases, with 16 bases between them. The CDR3 is 15 amino acids. Germline CDR1 LGHDT, CDR2 YNNKEL (reference sequence). The CDR3, as DNA: TGTGCCAGCAGCCAAGATCGGTCGCGGGAGAGGGGCTACACCTTC. Translated: CASSQDRSRERGYTF.

The V and J genes are TRBV5-1 and TRBJ2-7, with D possibly TRBD1 on 5 matching bases. This CDR3 spans 13 amino acids. V was cut by 2 bases and J by 7 bases, with 13 bases left in between. The germline CDR1 and CDR2 sequences are SGHRS and YFSETQ. CDR3 loop: CASSLTGLREQYF. The CDR3, as DNA: TGCGCCAGCAGCTTAACAGGTCTGCGGGAGCAGTACTTC.

The chain joins TRBV5-8 to TRBJ1-6; the match to TRBD1 covers 7 bases. The CDR3 extends over 16 amino acids. In germline, CDR1 is SGHTS, CDR2 YDEGEE. V gave up 3 bases and J gave up 10 bases; unmatched junction bases: 13. The CDR3 loop reads CASSSYRGRGRSPLHF. The CDR3 region has the DNA TGTGCCAGCAGCTCATACAGGGGTCGCGGGCGGTCACCCCTCCACTTT.

CDR3 DNA: TGCGCCAGCAGCCCCAGACTAGCGGGAGATTCGGAGACCCAGTACTTC. As protein: CASSPRLAGDSETQYF. This chain uses TRBV4-1 with TRBJ2-5; 12 bases align to TRBD2. The CDR3 covers 16 residues. Per germline, CDR1 MGHRA and CDR2 YSYEKL. Trimming at V came to 4 bases and at J to 5 bases, leaving 8 bases not matched to a gene.

Turning to this clone: The same CDR3 arises from other DNA sequences in this sample as well. The rearrangement links TRBV30 to TRBJ1-5; D perhaps matches TRBD1 (6 bases). The CDR3 consists of 13 residues. Trimming took 1 base from V and 2 from J, leaving 6 bases between them. CDR1 and CDR2 from the germline V gene are GTSNPN and SVGIG (reference sequence). The CDR3 spells CAWSGQGNQPQHF. The CDR3 DNA is TGTGCCTGGAGTGGACAGGGCAATCAGCCCCAGCATTTT.

The rearrangement links TRBV28 to TRBJ2-5; TRBD1 might be the D (5 bases). The CDR3 runs 15 residues. The ends were cut back, 5 bases at V and 6 bases at J, with 19 bases in the middle. In germline, CDR1 is MDHEN, CDR2 SYDVKM. In DNA, the CDR3 is TGTGCCAGCAGTCCAACGACCTTTGGGGCACAGACCCAGTACTTC. The encoded protein is CASSPTTFGAQTQYF.

In this sample, this clone turned up a few times. CDR3: CASSLTDRTYEQYF. CDR3 in DNA: TGTGCCAGCAGCCTAACGGACAGGACCTACGAGCAGTACTTC. The V gene is TRBV7-9, the J gene TRBJ2-7; 7 nucleotides line up with TRBD1. This CDR3 has 14 amino acids. Germline assignment: CDR1 SEHNR and CDR2 FQNEAQ (reference sequence). The V segment lost 5 bases and the J segment 2 bases; nucleotides outside the gene matches: 6.

In nucleotides, the CDR3 is TGCGCCAGCAGCCAAGACCGACAGGGAGGCAATCAGCCCCAGCATTTT. This sequence encodes CASSQDRQGGNQPQHF. V gene TRBV4-3 combines with J gene TRBJ1-5, with TRBD1 matching 7 bases. CDR3 size: 16 residues. CDR1 LGHNA and CDR2 YSLEER come from the germline V gene. V lost 0 bases to trimming and J lost 2 bases; unmatched junction nucleotides: 4.

V gene TRBV20-1 combines with J gene TRBJ2-5, with TRBD2 as a possible D gene (6 bases). Trimming pared 6 bases from V and 10 bases from J, leaving 15 bases between. This CDR3 spans 11 amino acids. Germline lookup yields CDR1 DFQATT and CDR2 SNEGSKA (reference sequence). DNA for the CDR3: TGCAGTGCCGGCGGGGTGGGGAGCCAGTACTTC. It specifies CSAGGVGSQYF.

This chain uses TRBV28 with TRBJ1-1; 7 bases map to TRBD1. Trimming took 8 bases from V and 4 from J; bases not matched to a gene: 10. Per the germline V gene, CDR1 is MDHEN and CDR2 is SYDVKM. The CDR3 contains 14 residues. The CDR3 DNA is TGTGCCAGCTTCGACAGGGCGTCTACCACTGAAGCTTTCTTT. Translation gives CASFDRASTTEAFF.

In this sample, this clone turned up once. The J gene is TRBJ1-5, the V gene TRBV19; 9 bases map to TRBD1. The germline CDR1 and CDR2 sequences are LNHDA and SQIVND (reference sequence). With 5 bases clipped from V and 9 bases from J, the junction kept 8 bases outside the gene matches. This CDR3 spans 14 amino acids. Written as DNA, the CDR3 is TGTGCCAGTAGTGGACAGGGGCCGGTTTCGCCCCAGCATTTT. Protein product: CASSGQGPVSPQHF.

The genes are TRBV19 and TRBJ1-2; 7 bases align to TRBD1. Per germline, CDR1 LNHDA and CDR2 SQIVND (reference sequence). CDR3 length: 11 amino acids. V trimming: 10 bases; J trimming: 4 bases; junction bases outside the gene matches: 3. CDR3 sequence reads: CATGTVYGYTF. CDR3 sequence (DNA): TGTGCCACGGGGACAGTCTATGGCTACACCTTC. The whole variable domain, filled in from reference TRBV19 and TRBJ1-2, reads DGGITQSPKYLFRKEGQNVTLSCEQNLNHDAMYWYRQDPGQGLRLIYYSQIVNDFQKGDIAEGYSVSREKKESFPLTVTSAQKNPTAFYLCATGTVYGYTFGSGTRLTVV.

V usage is TRBV7-8 and J usage is TRBJ1-6; D call uncertain. The CDR3 sequence is 16 residues long. Germline V CDR1 and CDR2: SGHVS, FQNEAQ. Trimming removed 1 base from V and 10 bases from J, with 17 bases in between. The CDR3 DNA follows: TGTGCCAGCAGCTTAGTGGCGGGGAAGGAGGCGTCACCCCTCCACTTT. Its protein product is CASSLVAGKEASPLHF.

This clone was detected a few times. The V and J genes are TRBV28 and TRBJ2-3; D gene uncertain. Trimming removed 5 bases at V and 2 bases at J, with 5 bases between. The CDR3 length is 12 residues. The V gene's germline CDR1 is MDHEN and CDR2 SYDVKM. In DNA form, the CDR3 reads TGTGCCAGCAGTCCGTACACAGATACGCAGTATTTT. It is translated as CASSPYTDTQYF.